A selection of T cell receptor beta chains follows, all from one sample in a study of OX40 agonist ivuxolimab in advanced cancers. Only in-frame clones appear in the TCRdb table, and some are missing; sequencing was by immunoSEQ multiplex PCR. The sample shows about 35,000 clones, 78% of them seen only once. The input for sequencing was CD4+ or CD8+ T cells sorted from blood, taken in a trial of the OX40 agonist ivuxolimab. The receptors come from an adult with an advanced solid tumor such as melanoma, head and neck, liver or kidney cancer. Both conserved end residues are part of each CDR3. The order of the fields is CDR3 DNA, CDR3 protein, D gene, J gene, V gene, clone size. A D gene is named only where the DNA matches it firmly. Size values are once, few and many counts, or a class for expanded clones, and some rows have none.

CDR3nt: TGTGCCAGCAGCTCCCGGGACAGGGGGCCGCACCTCCACTTT
CDR3aa: CASSSRDRGPHLHF
d_gene: TRBD1
j_gene: TRBJ1-6
v_gene: TRBV5-6
abundance: -

CDR3nt: TGTGCCAGCAGCCAGACGCTGGGGCCCAGCTCCTACAATGAGCAGTTCTTC
CDR3aa: CASSQTLGPSSYNEQFF
d_gene: -
j_gene: TRBJ2-1
v_gene: TRBV7-2
abundance: few

CDR3nt: TGCGCCAGCAGCCCAGGGACAGTCTATGGCTACACCTTC
CDR3aa: CASSPGTVYGYTF
d_gene: TRBD1
j_gene: TRBJ1-2
v_gene: TRBV5-1
abundance: -

CDR3nt: TGTGCCAGCCGCAAGGGCTCCTACGAGCAGTACTTC
CDR3aa: CASRKGSYEQYF
d_gene: -
j_gene: TRBJ2-7
v_gene: TRBV28
abundance: once

CDR3nt: TGTGCCAGCAGTTTGGGACTAGCGGGGGATGGCTACGAGCAGTACTTC
CDR3aa: CASSLGLAGDGYEQYF
d_gene: TRBD2
j_gene: TRBJ2-7
v_gene: TRBV27
abundance: -

CDR3nt: TGTGCCAGCAGCTTAGACACCTCCGGCTACACCTTC
CDR3aa: CASSLDTSGYTF
d_gene: -
j_gene: TRBJ1-2
v_gene: TRBV5-6
abundance: -

CDR3nt: TGTGCCAGTAGGTCCCGGGACCCCCACGCTGGCTACACCTTC
CDR3aa: CASRSRDPHAGYTF
d_gene: -
j_gene: TRBJ1-2
v_gene: TRBV19
abundance: -

CDR3nt: TGTGCCAGCAGTTCACGACCTTCTGGGGCCAACGTCCTGACTTTC
CDR3aa: CASSSRPSGANVLTF
d_gene: -
j_gene: TRBJ2-6
v_gene: TRBV6-5
abundance: -

CDR3nt: TGTGCCAGCAGCTTAGCCCGGACTAGCGGCTCCGCCGGGGAGCTGTTTTTT
CDR3aa: CASSLARTSGSAGELFF
d_gene: TRBD2
j_gene: TRBJ2-2
v_gene: TRBV7-9
abundance: -

CDR3nt: TGTGCCAGCAGCCAAGACTATAGCGGACTGTACCAAGAGACCCAGTACTTC
CDR3aa: CASSQDYSGLYQETQYF
d_gene: -
j_gene: TRBJ2-5
v_gene: TRBV4-2
abundance: -

CDR3nt: TGTGCCAGCAGCTTAGCGGGCGGGGGGGCCTACGAGCAGTACTTC
CDR3aa: CASSLAGGGAYEQYF
d_gene: TRBD2
j_gene: TRBJ2-7
v_gene: TRBV7-2
abundance: -

CDR3nt: TGTGCCAGTAGCCCCAACAGGGGTAGAGAGACCCAGTACTTC
CDR3aa: CASSPNRGRETQYF
d_gene: TRBD1
j_gene: TRBJ2-5
v_gene: TRBV19
abundance: once

CDR3nt: TGCGCCAGCAGTTTACAGGTGAACACCGGGGAGCTGTTTTTT
CDR3aa: CASSLQVNTGELFF
d_gene: -
j_gene: TRBJ2-2
v_gene: TRBV10-1
abundance: few